One sample yielded the 12 T cell receptor beta chains listed below, sequenced in a study of T cells in Graves' hyperthyroidism and ophthalmopathy. From RNA transcripts, TCR beta CDR3 regions were amplified. With the HTBI primer set, the TCR CDR3 went through a first round of RT-PCR. Each CDR3 protein gets one entry after TCRdb re-called the multiplex PCR reads with MiXCR. The profile shows around 580,000 distinct CDR3 sequences, around 15% of them singletons. Sequenced sample: blood. Receptors were obtained from a woman in her late teens or twenties with Graves' hyperthyroidism.

The sample holds many counts of this clonotype. The V and J genes are TRBV12-3 or TRBV12-4 and TRBJ1-1; 11 nucleotides match TRBD1. The CDR3 loop spans 14 amino acids. V shed 9 bases and J 6 bases; nucleotides not matched to a gene: 9. The CDR3 sequence is CASTPGQGDPEAFF. CDR3 sequence (DNA): TGTGCCAGTACACCGGGACAGGGGGACCCTGAAGCTTTCTTT.

V and J are TRBV18 and TRBJ2-1, with D hard to call. This CDR3 is 15 amino acids long. CDR1 and CDR2 from the germline V gene are KGHSH and LQKENI. Between the trimmed V and J ends, which lost 2 bases and 0 bases, there was a span of 8 bases. The CDR3: CASSPYLHSYNEQFF. CDR3 in DNA: TGTGCCAGCTCACCATACCTTCACTCCTACAATGAGCAGTTCTTC.

This clonotype was recorded at least ten times. The V gene is TRBV20-1, the J gene TRBJ2-3, with 8 bases matching TRBD2. Germline CDR1 is DFQATT and CDR2 is SNEGSKA (reference sequence). The V gene end was trimmed by 3 bases and the J gene end by 5 bases; junction bases not matched to a gene: 10. The CDR3 is made up of 15 amino acids. The CDR3 loop reads CSASSGTSSQDTQYF. The CDR3 coding sequence is TGCAGTGCTAGCTCCGGGACTAGTTCGCAAGATACGCAGTATTTT.

In regard to this clonotype: This clone may be a read error of a much larger clone one base away. The chain carries TRBV6-5 and TRBJ2-7; D is undetermined. This CDR3 comprises 11 residues. Germline V gives CDR1 MNHEY, CDR2 SVGAGI. Trimming cost V 2 bases and J 5 bases, with 4 bases left between them. CDR3 sequence (DNA): TGTGCCAGCAGTTACCCCAACGAGCAGTACTTC. Its protein product is CASSYPNEQYF.

Regarding this clonotype: This sequence may be a read error, since a much larger clone differs from it by one base. The gene calls are TRBV5-5 and TRBJ1-2; D possibly corresponds to TRBD1 (6 bases). The CDR3 length is 16 residues. CDR1 is SGHKS, CDR2 YYEKEE, per germline (reference sequence). CDR3 sequence (DNA): TGTGCCAGCAGCTTCGTCATGAGGGGGGCTAACTATGGCTTCACCTTC. Translating gives CASSFVMRGANYGFTF. Combining the CDR3 with reference TRBV5-5 and TRBJ1-2 gives the whole variable domain DAGVTQSPTHLIKTRGQQVTLRCSPISGHKSVSWYQQVLGQGPQFIFQYYEKEERGRGNFPDRFSARQFPNYSSELNVNALLLGDSALYLCASSFVMRGANYGFTFGSGTRLTVV.

This clonotype appeared many times. One end of the junction fails to match germline, which may point to a read error. V usage is TRBV20-1 and J usage is TRBJ2-7; D not resolved. Germline V CDR1 and CDR2: DFQATT, SNEGSKA (reference sequence). The length of the CDR3 is 15 residues. In DNA, the CDR3 is TGCAGTGCTAGACCTAAAGACTGGTACTCCGACGAGCAGTACTTC. It is translated as CSARPKDWYSDEQYF.

This clonotype has a count of ten or more. The CDR3, as DNA: TGTGCCAGCAGCTTAGATTCAGGGAAGACCCAGTACTTC. Its translation is CASSLDSGKTQYF. The V and J genes are TRBV7-9 and TRBJ2-5; a possible D gene is TRBD1 (5 bases). The CDR3 is 13 amino acids. Trimming took 1 base from V and 6 from J, leaving 9 bases between them. Germline CDR1 SEHNR, CDR2 FQNEAQ (reference sequence).

Ten or more counts support this clonotype. The chain employs TRBV18 and TRBJ2-7; no clear D gene. CDR1 and CDR2 from the germline V gene are KGHSH and LQKENI. Between the trimmed V and J ends, which lost 3 bases and 2 bases, there was a span of 8 bases. The CDR3 is made up of 13 amino acids. CDR3 sequence reads: CASSPSNTYEQYF. Here the CDR3 DNA reads TGTGCCAGCTCACCTAGTAATACCTACGAGCAGTACTTC.

This clonotype was observed at least ten times. The J gene is TRBJ1-5, the V gene TRBV6-2 or TRBV6-3, with D perhaps TRBD1 (5 bases). The CDR3 runs to 15 residues. The V and J ends lost 6 bases and 2 bases respectively, with 14 bases between them. Germline-derived CDR1 and CDR2 are MNHEY and SVGEGT. The CDR3 nucleotides read TGTGCCAGCAGGCACCCCGGGGGAGGCAATCAGCCCCAGCATTTT. Its translation: CASRHPGGGNQPQHF.

This clonotype appeared a single time. A much larger clone differs from this one at a single base, so this may be a read error. This rearrangement joins TRBV2 to TRBJ2-3; no clear D. In germline, CDR1 is SNHLY, CDR2 FYNNEI. This CDR3 comprises 13 residues. The CDR3 sequence: CTSSEAHGDTQYF. CDR3 DNA: TGTACCAGCAGTGAAGCCCACGGAGATACGCAGTATTTT.

This clonotype appeared a few times. The chain has TRBV5-5 and TRBJ2-3; possible D gene TRBD1, 5 bases. V dropped 6 bases and J dropped 3 bases, with 17 bases sitting between them. Per the germline V gene, CDR1 is SGHKS and CDR2 is YYEKEE (reference sequence). This CDR3 contains 15 residues. CDR3 bases: TGTGCCAGCAAAATCATGGGGCAGGGTACAGATACGCAGTATTTT. Protein: CASKIMGQGTDTQYF.

This clonotype was observed a few times. The chain carries TRBV5-1 and TRBJ1-1, with D unresolved. The CDR3 covers 16 residues. CDR1 SGHRS and CDR2 YFSETQ come from the germline V gene. Trimming removed 0 bases from V and 3 bases from J, with 15 bases in between. The CDR3 bases are TGCGCCAGCAGCTTGGGACGGGTGTGGAGAGACACTGAAGCTTTCTTT. Translated, it gives CASSLGRVWRDTEAFF.